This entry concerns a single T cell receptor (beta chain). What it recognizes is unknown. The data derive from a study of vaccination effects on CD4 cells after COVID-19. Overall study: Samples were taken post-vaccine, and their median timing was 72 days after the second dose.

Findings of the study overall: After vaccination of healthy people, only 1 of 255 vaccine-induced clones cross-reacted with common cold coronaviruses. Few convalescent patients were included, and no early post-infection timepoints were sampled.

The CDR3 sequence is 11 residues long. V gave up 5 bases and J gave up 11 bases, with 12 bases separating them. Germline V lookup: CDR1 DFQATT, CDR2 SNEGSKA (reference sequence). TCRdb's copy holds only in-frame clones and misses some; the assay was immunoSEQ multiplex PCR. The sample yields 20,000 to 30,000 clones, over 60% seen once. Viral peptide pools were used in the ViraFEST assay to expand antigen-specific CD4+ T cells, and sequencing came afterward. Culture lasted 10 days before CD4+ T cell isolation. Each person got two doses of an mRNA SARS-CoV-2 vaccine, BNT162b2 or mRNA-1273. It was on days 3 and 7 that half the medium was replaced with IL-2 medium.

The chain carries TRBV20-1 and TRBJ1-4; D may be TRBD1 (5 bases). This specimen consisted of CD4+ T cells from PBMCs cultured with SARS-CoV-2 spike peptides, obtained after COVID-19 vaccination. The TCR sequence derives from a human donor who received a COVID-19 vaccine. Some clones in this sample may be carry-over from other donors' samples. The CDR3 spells CSALLGGKLFF. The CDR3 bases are TGCAGTGCTCTCTTGGGGGGGAAACTGTTTTTT.